This TCR beta chain originates from a study of blood T cell repertoires in COVID-19. Overall study: Samples representing acute and convalescent COVID-19 were sourced from the United States, Italy and Spain. In each case, the material was cDNA or gDNA derived from T cells, B-cell-depleted T cells, or PBMCs.

Per the study methods: The authors estimated nucleated cell counts from reference gene primer amplification. Sequenced by immunoSEQ multiplex PCR; TCRdb stores in-frame clones only, minus some. That table supplies the V and J calls and clone size; D and trimming were determined from the DNA. The data contain about 270,000 clones, around 86% of them seen just once; the ten biggest clones take up 1.5% to 2%. Trimming pared 0 bases from V and 2 bases from J, leaving 11 bases between. The CDR3 is made up of 16 amino acids. CDR1 LGHNA and CDR2 YSLEER come from the germline V gene. The receptor's source is a woman aged 60-75 years who had recovered from COVID-19. The sample consisted of peripheral blood. This chain connects TRBV4-3 to TRBJ1-3; a weak D match, TRBD1 (5 bases). CDR3 region: CASSQDRLGAGNTIYF. The CDR3 DNA reads TGCGCCAGCAGCCAAGATAGGCTAGGGGCTGGAAACACCATATATTTT.